This T cell receptor beta chain was identified during a study of post-analysis software for immune sequencing data (dated by TCRdb to 2015 to 2017). At the level of the whole study: Recorded disease courses included relapsing-remitting, secondary progressive and progressive-relapsing multiple sclerosis, with some patients lacking subtype annotation. A subset of samples was prepared in parallel using single-end sample barcoding, then pooled and co-amplified after Illumina adapter ligation. Patient repertoires were compared against over ten previously published healthy control repertoires from donors aged about 6 to 26 years.

Summary of the overall study and its limitations: Direct clustering with F measure revealed strong co-clustering of samples prepared in the same batch, which led to a batch-effect correction. The multiple sclerosis patient group was slightly younger than the control group. Patients showed significantly higher frequencies than controls for 4 or 5 TRBV segments, among them TRBV5-6, TRBV5-1 and TRBV20-1. Normalized Chao1 diversity was significantly lower in multiple sclerosis patients than controls, suggesting substantial peripheral T-cell clonal expansion.

The CDR3, from cysteine to phenylalanine, totals 13 residues. The CDR3 DNA has 39 bases and is translated from base 1. Via the germline V gene, CDR1 is SQVTM and CDR2 ANQGSEA. The V end gives up 3 bases and the J end 2 bases, leaving 3 bases in the junction not matched to a gene. TCR beta repertoires were profiled from peripheral blood of about a dozen young patients with multiple sclerosis to demonstrate the VDJtools post-analysis software. The patients with multiple sclerosis were children and adolescents between 6 and 15 years of age. Receptor libraries were prepared by PCR. Sequenced on an Illumina HiSeq 2500. To reduce PCR and sequencing biases, unique molecular identifiers were built into the TCR beta cDNA libraries. Some 500,000 cDNA molecules were obtained for every 1 to 10 million input T cells, so each molecule roughly corresponded to one T cell. The patient libraries were prepared and sequenced with the same protocol used for the earlier healthy control dataset. Within a given batch, samples were prepared together, multiplexed and sequenced on the same HiSeq lane. Per the source publication's procedure: Raw barcoded reads were processed with MIGEC, and single-read molecular identifier groups were discarded before consensus assembly and CDR3 extraction. VDJtools was used for post-analysis of the clonotype tables, and diversity was normalized by down-sampling every dataset to the size of the smallest sample. In repertoire overlap clustering, CDR3 amino acid sequences, but not nucleotide sequences, were matched to correct batch-related cross-sample contamination. TCRdb applied fastp at Q25 and MiXCR to the public reads, then kept only in-frame beta chains. Under each unique CDR3 protein, matching rows form one entry showing the most common genes and DNA. Clone size and V and J calls follow TCRdb, not the original study. A total of about 460,000 distinct CDR3 sequences appear in this sample, around 40% of them only once. The ten most abundant clones make up roughly 12% of the sample.

Regarding this clonotype: Its antigen specificity is not known. No qualities accompany the bases; no much larger clone lies one base away.

This clonotype originated in a girl between 10 and 17 years old with multiple sclerosis. The chain employs TRBV29-1 and TRBJ2-5; 7 of the junction bases match TRBD1. The sample consisted of blood. DNA sequence: TGCAGCGTTGATGTCAGGGGGCAAGAGACCCAGTACTTC. The encoded protein is CSVDVRGQETQYF.